This T cell receptor (beta chain) was sequenced during a study of blood T cell repertoires in COVID-19. In the study overall: Material from acute and convalescent COVID-19 was sourced from the United States, Italy and Spain. The analysed material was cDNA or gDNA that came from T cells, B-cell-depleted T cells, or PBMCs.

V was clipped by 0 bases and J by 4 bases; unmatched bases: 5. From germline, CDR1 is SGDLS and CDR2 YYNGEE. This CDR3 has 17 residues. As processed by the authors: Counts of nucleated cells, estimated from reference gene primer amplification, were obtained. Libraries were prepared by immunoSEQ multiplex PCR; TCRdb keeps only in-frame clonotypes and omits some of them. That table supplies the V and J calls and clone size; D and trimming were determined from the DNA. This sample yields 50,000 to 60,000 clones, of which around 83% are seen a single time; 5.5% to 7% belongs to the top ten. The sequenced sample consisted of peripheral blood. This receptor was taken from a human donor in a cohort sampled during active or convalescent COVID-19. The gene calls are TRBV9 and TRBJ2-2, with TRBD2 matching over 11 bases. The CDR3 loop reads CASSVGSGGAGTGELFF. The CDR3 DNA sequence: TGTGCCAGCAGCGTAGGTAGCGGGGGGGCCGGCACCGGGGAGCTGTTTTTT.